The clone carrying this T cell receptor (beta chain) was observed at least ten times. TCRdb ran MiXCR on the reads and lists one entry per CDR3 protein. The table lists 400,000 or so distinct CDR3 sequences, around 18% of them singletons. The data originate from a study of T cell repertoires in cytomegalovirus infection. The TCR sequence derives from a human donor in good health (CMV status not recorded). Some clones in this sample may be carry-over from other donors' samples. Sequencing was performed on PBMCs.

CDR3 in DNA: TGTGCCAGCAGCTTAGCGTTCCAAGAGACCCAGTACTTC. Its protein is CASSLAFQETQYF. V gene TRBV7-8 combines with J gene TRBJ2-5, with no clear D. Germline CDR1 is SGHVS and CDR2 is FQNEAQ. Trimming stripped 0 bases from V and 1 base from J, with 3 bases between. CDR3 size: 13 residues.